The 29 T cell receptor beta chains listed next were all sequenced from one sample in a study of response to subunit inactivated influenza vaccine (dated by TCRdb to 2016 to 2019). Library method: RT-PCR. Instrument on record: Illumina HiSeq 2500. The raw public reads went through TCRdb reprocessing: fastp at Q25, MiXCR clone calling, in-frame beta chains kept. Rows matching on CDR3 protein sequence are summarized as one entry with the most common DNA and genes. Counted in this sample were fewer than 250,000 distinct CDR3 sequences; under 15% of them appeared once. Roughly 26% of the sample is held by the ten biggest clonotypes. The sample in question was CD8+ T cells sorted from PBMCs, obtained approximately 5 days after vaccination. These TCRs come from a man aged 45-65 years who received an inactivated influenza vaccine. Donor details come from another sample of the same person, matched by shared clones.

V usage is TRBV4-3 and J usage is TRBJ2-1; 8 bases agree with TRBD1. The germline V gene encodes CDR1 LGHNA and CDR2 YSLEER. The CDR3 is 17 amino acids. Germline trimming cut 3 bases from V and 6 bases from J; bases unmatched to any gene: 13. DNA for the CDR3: TGCGCCAGCAGCCATGCGAGCTGGGGACAGGCGGGCAATGAGCAGTTCTTC. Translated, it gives CASSHASWGQAGNEQFF.

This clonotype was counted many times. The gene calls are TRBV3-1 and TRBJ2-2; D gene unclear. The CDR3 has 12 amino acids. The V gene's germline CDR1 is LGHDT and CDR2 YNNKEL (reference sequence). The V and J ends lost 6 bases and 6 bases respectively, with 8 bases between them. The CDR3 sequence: CASSPDSGELFF. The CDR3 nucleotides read TGTGCCAGCAGTCCTGACTCCGGGGAGCTGTTTTTT.

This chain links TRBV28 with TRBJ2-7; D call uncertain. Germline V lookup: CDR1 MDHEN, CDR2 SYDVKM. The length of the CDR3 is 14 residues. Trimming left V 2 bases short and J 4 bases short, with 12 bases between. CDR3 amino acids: CASSLVGRWYEQYF. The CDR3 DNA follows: TGTGCCAGCAGTTTAGTCGGCAGGTGGTACGAGCAGTACTTC.

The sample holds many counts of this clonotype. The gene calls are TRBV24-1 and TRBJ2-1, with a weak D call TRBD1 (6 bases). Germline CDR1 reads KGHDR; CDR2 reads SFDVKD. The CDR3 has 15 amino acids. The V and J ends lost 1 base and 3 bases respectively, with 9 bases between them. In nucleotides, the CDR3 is TGTGCCACCAGTGATTTTCGGGACAACTACAATGAGCAGTTCTTC. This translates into CATSDFRDNYNEQFF.

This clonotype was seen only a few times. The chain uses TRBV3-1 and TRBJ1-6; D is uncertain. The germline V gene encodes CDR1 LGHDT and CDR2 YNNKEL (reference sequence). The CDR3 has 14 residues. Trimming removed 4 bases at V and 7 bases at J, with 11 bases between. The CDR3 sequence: CASSPRVVNSPLHF. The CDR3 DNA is TGTGCCAGCAGCCCAAGAGTGGTCAATTCACCCCTCCACTTT.

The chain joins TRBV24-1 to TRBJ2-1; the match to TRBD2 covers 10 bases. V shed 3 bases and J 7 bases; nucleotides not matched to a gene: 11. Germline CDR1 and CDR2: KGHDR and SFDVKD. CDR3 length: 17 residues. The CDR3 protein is CATSDPDLVAGGNEQFF. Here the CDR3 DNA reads TGTGCCACCAGTGATCCCGATTTGGTAGCGGGAGGTAATGAGCAGTTCTTC.

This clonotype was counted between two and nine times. In DNA form, the CDR3 reads TGCGCCAGCAGCTTGGGGGACAGTTCGTCCTACGAGCAGTACTTC. Translating gives CASSLGDSSSYEQYF. The chain joins TRBV5-1 to TRBJ2-7; 7 bases align to TRBD1. Germline CDR1 reads SGHRS; CDR2 reads YFSETQ. This CDR3 comprises 15 residues. The trim removed 0 bases at V and 1 base at J, leaving 4 bases unmatched.

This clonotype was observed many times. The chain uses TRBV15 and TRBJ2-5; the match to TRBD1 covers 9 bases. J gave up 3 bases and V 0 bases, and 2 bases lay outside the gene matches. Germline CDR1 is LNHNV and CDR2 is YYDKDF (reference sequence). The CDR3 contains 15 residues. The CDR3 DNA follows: TGTGCCACCAGCAGAGATAGGACAGGGGAAGAGACCCAGTACTTC. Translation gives CATSRDRTGEETQYF.

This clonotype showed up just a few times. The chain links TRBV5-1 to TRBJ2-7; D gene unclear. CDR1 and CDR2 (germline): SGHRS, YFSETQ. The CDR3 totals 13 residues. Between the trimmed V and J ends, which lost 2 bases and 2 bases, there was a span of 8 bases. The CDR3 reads CASSFTETYEQYF. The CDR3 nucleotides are TGCGCCAGCAGCTTTACAGAGACCTACGAGCAGTACTTC.

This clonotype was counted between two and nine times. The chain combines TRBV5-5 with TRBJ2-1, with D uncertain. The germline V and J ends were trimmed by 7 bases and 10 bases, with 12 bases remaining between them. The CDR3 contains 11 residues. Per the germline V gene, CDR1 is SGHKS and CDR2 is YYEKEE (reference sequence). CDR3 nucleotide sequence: TGTGCCAGCGGTCCTTCGGTCGAGCAGTTCTTC. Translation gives CASGPSVEQFF.

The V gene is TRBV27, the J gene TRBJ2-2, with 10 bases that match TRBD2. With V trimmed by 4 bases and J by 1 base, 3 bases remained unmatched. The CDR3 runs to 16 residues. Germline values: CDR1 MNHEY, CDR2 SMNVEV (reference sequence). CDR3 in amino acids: CASSSRTSGNTGELFF. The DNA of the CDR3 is TGTGCCAGCAGTTCCAGGACTAGCGGGAACACCGGGGAGCTGTTTTTT.

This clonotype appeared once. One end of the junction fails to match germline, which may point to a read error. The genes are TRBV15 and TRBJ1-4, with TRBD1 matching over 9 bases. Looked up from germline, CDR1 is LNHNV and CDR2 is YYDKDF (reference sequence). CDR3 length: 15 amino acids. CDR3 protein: CASSTSGTGNEKLFF. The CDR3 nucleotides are TGTGCCTCCAGCACTTCCGGGACAGGGAATGAAAAACTGTTTTTT.

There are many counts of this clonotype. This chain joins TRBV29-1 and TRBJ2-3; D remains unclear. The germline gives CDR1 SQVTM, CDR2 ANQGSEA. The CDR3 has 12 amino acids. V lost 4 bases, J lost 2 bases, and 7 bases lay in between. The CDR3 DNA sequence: TGCAGCGTTGTCCAGGTCACAGATACGCAGTATTTT. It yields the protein CSVVQVTDTQYF.

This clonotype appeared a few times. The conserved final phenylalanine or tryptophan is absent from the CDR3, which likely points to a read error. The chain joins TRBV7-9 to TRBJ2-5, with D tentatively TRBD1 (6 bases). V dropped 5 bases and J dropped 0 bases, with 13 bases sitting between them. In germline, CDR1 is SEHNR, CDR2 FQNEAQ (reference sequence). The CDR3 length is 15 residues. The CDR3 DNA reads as TGTGCCAGCAGCCAAAAGGGACAAAACCAAGAGACCCAGTACCTC. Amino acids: CASSQKGQNQETQYL.

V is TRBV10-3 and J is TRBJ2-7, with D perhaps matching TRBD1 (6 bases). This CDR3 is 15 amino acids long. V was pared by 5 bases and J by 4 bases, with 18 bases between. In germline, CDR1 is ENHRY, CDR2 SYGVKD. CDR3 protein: CAISKEAAGEYEQYF. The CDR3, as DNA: TGTGCCATCAGTAAAGAGGCGGCAGGGGAGTACGAGCAGTACTTC.

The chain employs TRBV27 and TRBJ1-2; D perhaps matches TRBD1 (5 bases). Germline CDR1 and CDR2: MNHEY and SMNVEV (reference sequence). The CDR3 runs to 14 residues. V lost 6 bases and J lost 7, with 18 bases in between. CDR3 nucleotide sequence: TGTGCCAGCAGCCTTATACAAGGGGCCGGTGGCTACACCTTC. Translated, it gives CASSLIQGAGGYTF.

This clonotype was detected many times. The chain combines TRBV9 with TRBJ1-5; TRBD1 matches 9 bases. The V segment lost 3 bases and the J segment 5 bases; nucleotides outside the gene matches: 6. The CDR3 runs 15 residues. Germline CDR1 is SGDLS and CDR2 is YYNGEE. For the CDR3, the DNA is TGTGCCAGCAGCGATGGACAGGGGTTTGATCAGCCCCAGCATTTT. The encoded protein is CASSDGQGFDQPQHF. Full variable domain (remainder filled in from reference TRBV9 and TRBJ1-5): DSGVTQTPKHLITATGQRVTLRCSPRSGDLSVYWYQQSLDQGLQFLIQYYNGEERAKGNILERFSAQQFPDLHSELNLSSLELGDSALYFCASSDGQGFDQPQHFGDGTRLSIL.

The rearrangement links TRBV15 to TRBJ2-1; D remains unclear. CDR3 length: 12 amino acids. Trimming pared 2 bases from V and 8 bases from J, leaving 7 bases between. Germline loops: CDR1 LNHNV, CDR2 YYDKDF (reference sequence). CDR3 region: CATSRTGYEQFF. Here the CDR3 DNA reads TGTGCCACCAGCAGAACTGGTTATGAGCAGTTCTTC.

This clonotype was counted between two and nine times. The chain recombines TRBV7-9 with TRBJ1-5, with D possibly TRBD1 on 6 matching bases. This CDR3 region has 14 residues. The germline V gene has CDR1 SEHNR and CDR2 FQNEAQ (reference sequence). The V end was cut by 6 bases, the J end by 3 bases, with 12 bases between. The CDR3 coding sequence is TGTGCCAGCAGTATCGGACAGATCAATCAGCCCCAGCATTTT. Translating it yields CASSIGQINQPQHF.

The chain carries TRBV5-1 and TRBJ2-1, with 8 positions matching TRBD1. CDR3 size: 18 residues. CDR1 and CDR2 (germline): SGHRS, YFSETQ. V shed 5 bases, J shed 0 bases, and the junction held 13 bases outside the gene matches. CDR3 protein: CASRLTGESTSSYNEQFF. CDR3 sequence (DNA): TGCGCCAGCAGATTGACAGGGGAATCGACTAGCTCCTACAATGAGCAGTTCTTC.

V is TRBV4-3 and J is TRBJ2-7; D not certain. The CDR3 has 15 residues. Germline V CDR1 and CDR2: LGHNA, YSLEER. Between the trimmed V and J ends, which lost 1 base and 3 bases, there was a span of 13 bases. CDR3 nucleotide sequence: TGCGCCAGCAGCCAAGGGAGCCACTTTTACTACGAGCAGTACTTC. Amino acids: CASSQGSHFYYEQYF.

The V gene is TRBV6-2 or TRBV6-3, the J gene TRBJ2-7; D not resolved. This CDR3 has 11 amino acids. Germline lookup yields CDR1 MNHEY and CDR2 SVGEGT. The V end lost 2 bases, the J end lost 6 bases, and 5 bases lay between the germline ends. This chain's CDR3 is CASSYASEQYF. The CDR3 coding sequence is TGTGCCAGCAGTTACGCCAGCGAGCAGTACTTC.

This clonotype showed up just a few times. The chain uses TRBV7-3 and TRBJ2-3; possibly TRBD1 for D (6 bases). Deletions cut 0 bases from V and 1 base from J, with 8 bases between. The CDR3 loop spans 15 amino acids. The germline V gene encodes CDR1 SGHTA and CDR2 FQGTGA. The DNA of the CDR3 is TGTGCCAGCAGCTTAACTGGGGGCCGCACAGATACGCAGTATTTT. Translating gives CASSLTGGRTDTQYF.

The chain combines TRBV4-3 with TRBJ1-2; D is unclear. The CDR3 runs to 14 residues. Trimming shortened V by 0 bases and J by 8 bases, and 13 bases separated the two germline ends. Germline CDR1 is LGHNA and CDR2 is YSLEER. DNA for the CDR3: TGCGCCAGCAGCCAAGATGACACGGTGGAAGGCTACACCTTC. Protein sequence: CASSQDDTVEGYTF.

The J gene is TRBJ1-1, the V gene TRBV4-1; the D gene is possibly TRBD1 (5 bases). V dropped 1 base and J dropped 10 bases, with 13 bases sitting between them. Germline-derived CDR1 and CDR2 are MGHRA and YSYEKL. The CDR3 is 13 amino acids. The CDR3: CASSQVGGLGAFF. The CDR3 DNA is TGCGCCAGCAGCCAAGTTGGGGGATTGGGAGCTTTCTTT.

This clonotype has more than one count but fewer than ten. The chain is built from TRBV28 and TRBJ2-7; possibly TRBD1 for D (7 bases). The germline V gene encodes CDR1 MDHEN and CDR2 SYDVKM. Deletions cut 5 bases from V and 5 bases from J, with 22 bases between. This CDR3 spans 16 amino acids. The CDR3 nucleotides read TGTGCCAGCAGTGGTTACAGGACAGGAGGGGGTGACGAGCAGTACTTC. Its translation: CASSGYRTGGGDEQYF.

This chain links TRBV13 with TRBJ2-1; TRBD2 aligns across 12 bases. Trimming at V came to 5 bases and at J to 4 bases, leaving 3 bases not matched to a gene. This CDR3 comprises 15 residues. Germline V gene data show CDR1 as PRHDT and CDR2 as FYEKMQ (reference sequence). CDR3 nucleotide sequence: TGTGCCAGCAGCGACGGACTAGCGGGATACAATGAGCAGTTCTTC. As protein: CASSDGLAGYNEQFF.

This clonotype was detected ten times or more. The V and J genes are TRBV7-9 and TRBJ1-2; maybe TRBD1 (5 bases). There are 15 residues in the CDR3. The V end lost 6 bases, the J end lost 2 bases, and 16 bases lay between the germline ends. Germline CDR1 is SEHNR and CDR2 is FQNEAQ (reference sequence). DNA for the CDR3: TGTGCCAGCAGTTTCCGAGACCAGGGCAACTATGGCTACACCTTC. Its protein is CASSFRDQGNYGYTF.

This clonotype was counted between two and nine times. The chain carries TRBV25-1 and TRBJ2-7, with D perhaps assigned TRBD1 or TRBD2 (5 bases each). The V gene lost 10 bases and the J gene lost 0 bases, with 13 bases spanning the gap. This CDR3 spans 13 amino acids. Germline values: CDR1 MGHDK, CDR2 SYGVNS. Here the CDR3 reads CATSGRTSYEQYF. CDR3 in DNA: TGTGCCACCTCGGGGCGAACCTCCTACGAGCAGTACTTC.